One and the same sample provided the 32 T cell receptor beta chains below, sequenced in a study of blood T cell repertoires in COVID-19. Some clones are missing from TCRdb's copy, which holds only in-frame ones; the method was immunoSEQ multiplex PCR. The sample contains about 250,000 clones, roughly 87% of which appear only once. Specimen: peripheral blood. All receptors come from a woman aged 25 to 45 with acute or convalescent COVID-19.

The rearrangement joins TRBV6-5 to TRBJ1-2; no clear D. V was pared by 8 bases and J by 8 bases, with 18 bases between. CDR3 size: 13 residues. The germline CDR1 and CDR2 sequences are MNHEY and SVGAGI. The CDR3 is CASGLVRVGGYTF. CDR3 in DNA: TGTGCCAGCGGTCTTGTGAGGGTAGGGGGCTACACCTTC.

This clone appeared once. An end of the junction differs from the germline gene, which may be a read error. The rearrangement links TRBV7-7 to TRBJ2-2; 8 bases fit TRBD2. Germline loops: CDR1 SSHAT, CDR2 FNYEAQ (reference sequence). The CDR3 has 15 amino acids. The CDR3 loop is CASSTTGLGIGELFF. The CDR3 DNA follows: TGTGCTAGCAGCACCACGGGACTAGGTATCGGGGAGCTGTTTTTT.

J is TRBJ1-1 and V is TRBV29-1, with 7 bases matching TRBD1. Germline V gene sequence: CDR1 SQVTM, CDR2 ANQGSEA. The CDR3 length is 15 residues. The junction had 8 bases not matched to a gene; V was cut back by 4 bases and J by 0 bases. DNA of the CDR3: TGCAGCGTTGGATGGACAGGAGAGATGAACACTGAAGCTTTCTTT. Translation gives CSVGWTGEMNTEAFF.

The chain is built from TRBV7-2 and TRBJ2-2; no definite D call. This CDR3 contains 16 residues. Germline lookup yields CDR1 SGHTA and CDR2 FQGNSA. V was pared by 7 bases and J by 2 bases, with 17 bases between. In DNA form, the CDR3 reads TGTGCCAGCACGACTTATTCCGCAATAAACACCGGGGAGCTGTTTTTT. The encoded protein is CASTTYSAINTGELFF.

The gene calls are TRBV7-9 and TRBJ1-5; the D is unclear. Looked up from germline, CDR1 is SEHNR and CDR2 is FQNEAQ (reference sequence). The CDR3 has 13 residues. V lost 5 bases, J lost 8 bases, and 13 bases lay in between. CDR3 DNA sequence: TGTGCCAGCAGCCCCGGGGTTTCGGAGCCCCAGCATTTT. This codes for CASSPGVSEPQHF.

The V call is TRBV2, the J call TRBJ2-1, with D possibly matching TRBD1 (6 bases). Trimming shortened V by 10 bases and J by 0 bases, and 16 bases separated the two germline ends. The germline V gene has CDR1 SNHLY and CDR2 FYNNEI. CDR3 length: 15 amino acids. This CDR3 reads CATVTRGSSYNEQFF. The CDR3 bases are TGTGCCACAGTTACTAGGGGGTCCTCCTACAATGAGCAGTTCTTC.

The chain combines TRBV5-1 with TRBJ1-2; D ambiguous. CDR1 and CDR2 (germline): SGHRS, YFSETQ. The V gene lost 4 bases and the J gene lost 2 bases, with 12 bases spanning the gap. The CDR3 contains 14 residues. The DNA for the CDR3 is TGCGCCAGCAGCGCAAAGACGGGGAACTATGGCTACACCTTC. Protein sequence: CASSAKTGNYGYTF.

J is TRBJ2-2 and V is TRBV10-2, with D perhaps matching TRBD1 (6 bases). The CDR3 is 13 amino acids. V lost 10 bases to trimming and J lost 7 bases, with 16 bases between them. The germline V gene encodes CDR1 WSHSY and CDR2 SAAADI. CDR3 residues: CATWTVISGELFF. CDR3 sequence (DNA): TGCGCCACCTGGACAGTAATCAGCGGGGAGCTGTTTTTT.

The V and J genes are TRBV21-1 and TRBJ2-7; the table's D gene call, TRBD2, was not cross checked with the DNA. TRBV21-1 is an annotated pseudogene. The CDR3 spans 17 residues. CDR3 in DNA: TGTGCCAGCAGCGGGCGACTAGCGGGAGTAAGTCCCTACGAGCAGTACTTC. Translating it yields CASSGRLAGVSPYEQYF.

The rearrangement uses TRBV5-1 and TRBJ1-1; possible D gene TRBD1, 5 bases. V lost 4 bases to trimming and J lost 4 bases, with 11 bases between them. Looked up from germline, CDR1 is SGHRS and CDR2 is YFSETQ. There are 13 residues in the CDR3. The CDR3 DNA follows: TGCGCCAGCAGCCCCGACAGACCCACTGAAGCTTTCTTT. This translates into CASSPDRPTEAFF.

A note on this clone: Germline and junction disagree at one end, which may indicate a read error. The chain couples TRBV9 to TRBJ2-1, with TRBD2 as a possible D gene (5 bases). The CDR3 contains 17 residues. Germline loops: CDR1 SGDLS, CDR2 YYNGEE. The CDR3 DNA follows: TGTGCCAGCAGCGTAGCTTTTGGTGGGAGTCCCTATAATGAGCAGTTCTTC. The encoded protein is CASSVAFGGSPYNEQFF. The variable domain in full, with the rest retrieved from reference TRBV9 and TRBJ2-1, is DSGVTQTPKHLITATGQRVTLRCSPRSGDLSVYWYQQSLDQGLQFLIQYYNGEERAKGNILERFSAQQFPDLHSELNLSSLELGDSALYFCASSVAFGGSPYNEQFFGPGTRLTVL.

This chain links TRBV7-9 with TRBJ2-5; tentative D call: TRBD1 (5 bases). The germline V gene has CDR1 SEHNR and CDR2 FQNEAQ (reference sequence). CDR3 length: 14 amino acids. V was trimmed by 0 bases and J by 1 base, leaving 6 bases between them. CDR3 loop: CASSLAGAQETQYF. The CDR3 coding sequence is TGTGCCAGCAGCTTAGCAGGGGCCCAAGAGACCCAGTACTTC.

The DNA for the CDR3 is TGTGCCAGTAGTACCTCTAGGGGGGGAGTTAGCAATCAGCCCCAGCATTTT. This gives the protein CASSTSRGGVSNQPQHF. V gene TRBV19 combines with J gene TRBJ1-5; a weak D match, TRBD1 (6 bases). The CDR3 runs to 17 residues. Germline V gene data show CDR1 as LNHDA and CDR2 as SQIVND (reference sequence). The V and J ends lost 4 bases and 0 bases respectively, with 16 bases between them.

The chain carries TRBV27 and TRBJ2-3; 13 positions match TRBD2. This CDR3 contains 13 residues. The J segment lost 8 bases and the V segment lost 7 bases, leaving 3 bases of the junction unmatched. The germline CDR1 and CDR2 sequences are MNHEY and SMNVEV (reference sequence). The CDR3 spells CASTTSGRGTQYF. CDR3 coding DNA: TGTGCCAGCACTACTAGCGGGAGGGGTACGCAGTATTTT.

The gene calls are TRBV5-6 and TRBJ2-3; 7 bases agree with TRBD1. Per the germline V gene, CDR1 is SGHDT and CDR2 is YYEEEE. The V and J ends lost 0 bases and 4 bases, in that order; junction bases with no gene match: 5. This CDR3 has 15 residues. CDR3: CASSLAVDRADTQYF. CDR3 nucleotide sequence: TGTGCCAGCAGCTTGGCCGTTGACAGGGCAGATACGCAGTATTTT.

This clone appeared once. The CDR3 loop reads CASSGYLQETQYF. The CDR3 nucleotides are TGTGCCAGCAGCGGTTACTTACAAGAGACCCAGTACTTC. The chain employs TRBV9 and TRBJ2-5; D ambiguous. Per the germline V gene, CDR1 is SGDLS and CDR2 is YYNGEE. The CDR3 length is 13 residues. Trimming took 3 bases from V and 2 from J, leaving 8 bases between them.

The CDR3 spells CASSTSTARGEQYF. The CDR3 DNA is TGTGCCAGCAGCACCTCGACAGCCAGGGGCGAGCAGTACTTC. The chain joins TRBV9 to TRBJ2-7, with D possibly TRBD1 on 6 matching bases. The CDR3 is 14 residues long. Germline V gene lookup returns CDR1 SGDLS and CDR2 YYNGEE. The ends were cut back, 4 bases at V and 6 bases at J, with 17 bases in the middle.

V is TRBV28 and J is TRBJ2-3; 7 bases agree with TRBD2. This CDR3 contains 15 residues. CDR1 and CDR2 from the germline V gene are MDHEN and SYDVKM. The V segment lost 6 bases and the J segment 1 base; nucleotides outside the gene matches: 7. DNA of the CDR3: TGTGCCAGCAGGCCCCTGGGGGGGGGCACAGATACGCAGTATTTT. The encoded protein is CASRPLGGGTDTQYF.

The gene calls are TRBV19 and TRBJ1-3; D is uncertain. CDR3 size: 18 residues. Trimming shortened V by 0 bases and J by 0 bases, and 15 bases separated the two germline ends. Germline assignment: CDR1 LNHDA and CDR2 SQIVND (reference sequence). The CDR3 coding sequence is TGTGCCAGTAGTATAGATCGAGCAGGCCTTCTCTCTGGAAACACCATATATTTT. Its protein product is CASSIDRAGLLSGNTIYF.

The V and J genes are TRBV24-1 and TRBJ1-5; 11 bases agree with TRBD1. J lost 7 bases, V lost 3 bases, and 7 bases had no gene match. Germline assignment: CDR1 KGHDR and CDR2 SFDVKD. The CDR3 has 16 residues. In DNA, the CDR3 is TGTGCCACCAGTGATCCTGGACAGGGGGCTGGGCAGCCCCAGCATTTT. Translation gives CATSDPGQGAGQPQHF.

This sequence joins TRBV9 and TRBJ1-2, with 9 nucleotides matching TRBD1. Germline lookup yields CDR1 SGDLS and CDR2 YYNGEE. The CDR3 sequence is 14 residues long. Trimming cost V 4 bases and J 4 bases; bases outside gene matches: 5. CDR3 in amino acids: CASSTTGGAYGYTF. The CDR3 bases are TGTGCCAGCAGCACAACAGGGGGCGCCTATGGCTACACCTTC.

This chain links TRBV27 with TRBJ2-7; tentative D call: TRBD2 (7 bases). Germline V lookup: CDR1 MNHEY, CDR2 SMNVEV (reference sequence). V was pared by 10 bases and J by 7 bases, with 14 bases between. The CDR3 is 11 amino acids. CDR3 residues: CATRKGGEQYF. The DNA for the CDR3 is TGTGCCACCCGGAAGGGGGGGGAGCAGTACTTC.

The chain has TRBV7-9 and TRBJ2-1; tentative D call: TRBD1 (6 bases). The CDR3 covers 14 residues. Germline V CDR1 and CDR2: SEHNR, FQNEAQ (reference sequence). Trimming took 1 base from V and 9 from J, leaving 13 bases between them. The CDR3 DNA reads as TGTGCCAGCAGCTTAGGGTGGGGGCTAGGTGAGCAGTTCTTC. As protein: CASSLGWGLGEQFF.

CDR3 coding DNA: TGTGCCAGTAGTATGCGGCGGGAGAGGACCACCGGGGAGCTGTTTTTT. Protein sequence: CASSMRRERTTGELFF. The chain links TRBV19 to TRBJ2-2; 7 positions agree with TRBD2. V lost 3 bases to trimming and J lost 4 bases; unmatched junction nucleotides: 8. The CDR3 loop spans 16 amino acids. The germline V gene has CDR1 LNHDA and CDR2 SQIVND (reference sequence).

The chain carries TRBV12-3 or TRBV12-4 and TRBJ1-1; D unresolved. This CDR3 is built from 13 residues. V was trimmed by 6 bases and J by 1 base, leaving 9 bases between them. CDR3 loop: CASSPDTNTEAFF. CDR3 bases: TGTGCCAGCAGCCCTGACACGAACACTGAAGCTTTCTTT.

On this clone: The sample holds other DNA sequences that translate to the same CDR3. CDR3 amino acids: CASSLIGRGETQYF. CDR3 sequence (DNA): TGTGCCAGCAGCTTAATCGGGAGAGGAGAGACCCAGTACTTC. This rearrangement joins TRBV7-3 to TRBJ2-5; weak D call: TRBD2 (6 bases). Looked up from germline, CDR1 is SGHTA and CDR2 is FQGTGA. This CDR3 comprises 14 residues. Trimming removed 1 base at V and 4 bases at J, with 10 bases between.

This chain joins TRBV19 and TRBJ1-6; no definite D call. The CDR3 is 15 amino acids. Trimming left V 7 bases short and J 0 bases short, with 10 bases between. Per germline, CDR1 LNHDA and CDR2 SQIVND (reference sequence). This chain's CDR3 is CASKAASSYNSPLHF. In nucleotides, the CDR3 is TGTGCCAGTAAGGCGGCGAGCTCCTATAATTCACCCCTCCACTTT.

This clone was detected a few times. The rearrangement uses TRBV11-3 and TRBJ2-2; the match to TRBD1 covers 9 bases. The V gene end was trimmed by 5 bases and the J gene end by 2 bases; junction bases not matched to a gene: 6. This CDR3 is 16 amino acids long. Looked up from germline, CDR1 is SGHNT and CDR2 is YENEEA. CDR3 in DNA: TGTGCCAGCAGCATGCGGACAGGGGTCAACACCGGGGAGCTGTTTTTT. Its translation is CASSMRTGVNTGELFF.

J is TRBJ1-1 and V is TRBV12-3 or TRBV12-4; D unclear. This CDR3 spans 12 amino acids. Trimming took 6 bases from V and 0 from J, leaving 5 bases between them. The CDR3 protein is CASRNMNTEAFF. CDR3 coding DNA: TGTGCCAGCAGGAACATGAACACTGAAGCTTTCTTT.

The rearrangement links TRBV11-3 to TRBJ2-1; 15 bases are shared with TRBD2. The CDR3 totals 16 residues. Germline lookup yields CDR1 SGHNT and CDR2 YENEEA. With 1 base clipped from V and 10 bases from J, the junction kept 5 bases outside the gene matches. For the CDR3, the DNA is TGTGCCAGCAGCTTAGGAGGACTAGCGGGAGGGCGCGAGCAGTTCTTC. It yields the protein CASSLGGLAGGREQFF.

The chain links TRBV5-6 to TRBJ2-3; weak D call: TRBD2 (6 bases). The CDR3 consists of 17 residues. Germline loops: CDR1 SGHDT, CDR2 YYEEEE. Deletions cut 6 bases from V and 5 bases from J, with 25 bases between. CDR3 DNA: TGTGCCAGCACCACCGATGCCGGGGGTAGCTGGGGAGATACGCAGTATTTT. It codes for CASTTDAGGSWGDTQYF.

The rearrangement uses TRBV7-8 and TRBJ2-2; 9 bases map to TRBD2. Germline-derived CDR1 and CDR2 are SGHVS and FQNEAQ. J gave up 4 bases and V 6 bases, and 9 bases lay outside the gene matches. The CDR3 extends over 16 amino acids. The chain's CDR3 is CASSRKGTSPTGELFF. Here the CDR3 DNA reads TGTGCCAGCAGTCGAAAAGGGACTAGCCCCACCGGGGAGCTGTTTTTT.